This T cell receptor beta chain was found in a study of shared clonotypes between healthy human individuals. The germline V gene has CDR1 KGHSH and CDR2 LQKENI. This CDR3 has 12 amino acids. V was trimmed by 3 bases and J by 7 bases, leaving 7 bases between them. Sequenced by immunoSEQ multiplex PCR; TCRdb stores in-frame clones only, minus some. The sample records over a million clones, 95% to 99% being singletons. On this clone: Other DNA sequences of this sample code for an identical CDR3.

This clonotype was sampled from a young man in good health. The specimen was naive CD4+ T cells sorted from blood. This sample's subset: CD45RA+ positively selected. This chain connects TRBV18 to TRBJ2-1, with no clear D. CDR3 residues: CASSPSGNEQFF. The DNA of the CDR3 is TGTGCCAGCTCACCGTCCGGGAATGAGCAGTTCTTC.